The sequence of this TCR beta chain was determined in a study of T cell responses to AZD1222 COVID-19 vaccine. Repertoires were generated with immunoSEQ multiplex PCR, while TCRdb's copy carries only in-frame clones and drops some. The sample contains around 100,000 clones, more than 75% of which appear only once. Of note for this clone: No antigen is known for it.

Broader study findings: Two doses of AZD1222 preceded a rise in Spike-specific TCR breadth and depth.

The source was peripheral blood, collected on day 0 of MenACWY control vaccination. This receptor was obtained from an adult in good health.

The CDR3 DNA follows: TGTGCCACCAGCGGAAGGACAGGGAGAGGCTTTGATGGCTACACCTTC. Translation: CATSGRTGRGFDGYTF. The genes are TRBV15 and TRBJ1-2; 8 bases align to TRBD1. Per germline, CDR1 LNHNV and CDR2 YYDKDF (reference sequence). The ends lost 5 bases at V and 6 bases at J; junction bases unmatched: 14. The CDR3 has 16 amino acids.